This T cell receptor beta chain was observed in a study of CD8 T cells in ankylosing spondylitis. With molecular barcodes, quantitative 5'-RACE was used to make the TCR beta libraries. TCRdb independently ran MiXCR on the 5' RACE reads; one entry per CDR3 protein. The sample has about 750,000 distinct CDR3 sequences; around a fifth are singletons. Only a few counts were recorded for this clonotype. Antigen: not known. Points from the study as a whole: A TCR beta motif of fewer than ten highly homologous variants seemed to mark ankylosing spondylitis blood. Certain motif variants had earlier been reported in reactive arthritis synovial fluid and blood.

This receptor was obtained from a male donor with ankylosing spondylitis. Sequenced sample: blood, either unsorted or a sorted T cell fraction (not recorded which).

CDR3 sequence: CASSPPDLGNEQFF. Here the CDR3 DNA reads TGTGCCAGCTCACCACCGGACTTAGGGAATGAGCAGTTCTTC. The chain links TRBV18 to TRBJ2-1; D might be TRBD2 (5 bases). The CDR3 is 14 residues long. Trimming stripped 0 bases from V and 7 bases from J, with 10 bases between. CDR1 KGHSH and CDR2 LQKENI come from the germline V gene.